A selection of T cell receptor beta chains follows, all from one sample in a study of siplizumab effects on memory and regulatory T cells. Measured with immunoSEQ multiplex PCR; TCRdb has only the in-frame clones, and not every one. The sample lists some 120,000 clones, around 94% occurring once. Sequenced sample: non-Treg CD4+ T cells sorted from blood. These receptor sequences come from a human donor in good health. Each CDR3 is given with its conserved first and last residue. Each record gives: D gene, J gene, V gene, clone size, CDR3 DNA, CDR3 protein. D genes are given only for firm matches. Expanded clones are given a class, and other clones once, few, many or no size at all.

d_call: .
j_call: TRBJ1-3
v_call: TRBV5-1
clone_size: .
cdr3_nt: TGCGCCAGCAGCCGGGAGGGATTAGGAAACACCATATATTTT
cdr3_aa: CASSREGLGNTIYF

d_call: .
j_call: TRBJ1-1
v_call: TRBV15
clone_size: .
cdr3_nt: TGTGCCACCAGCATAAACCGGGCCCTGAACACTGAAGCTTTCTTT
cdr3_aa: CATSINRALNTEAFF

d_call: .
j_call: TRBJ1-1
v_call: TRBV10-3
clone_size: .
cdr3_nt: TGTGCCGCTGGGGTCGGGGGGGCGCTTACTGAAGCTTTCTTT
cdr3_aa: CAAGVGGALTEAFF

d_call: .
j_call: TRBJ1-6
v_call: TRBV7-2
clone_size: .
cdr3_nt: TGTGCCACGGGGGCACGGGTGGATTCACCCCTCCACTTT
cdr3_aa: CATGARVDSPLHF

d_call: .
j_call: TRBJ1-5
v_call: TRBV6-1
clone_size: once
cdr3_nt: TGTGCCAGCAGTGAGTGGGTTAATAGCAATCAGCCCCAGCATTTT
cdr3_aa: CASSEWVNSNQPQHF

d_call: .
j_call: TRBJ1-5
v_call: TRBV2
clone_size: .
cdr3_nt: TGTGCCAGCAGACAAGGCAATCAGCCCCAGCATTTT
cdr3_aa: CASRQGNQPQHF

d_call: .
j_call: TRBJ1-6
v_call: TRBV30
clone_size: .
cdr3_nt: TGTGCCTGGCGTTATAATTCACCCCTCCACTTT
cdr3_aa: CAWRYNSPLHF

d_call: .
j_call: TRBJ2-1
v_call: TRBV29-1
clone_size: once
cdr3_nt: TGCAGCGTTGGCTATCGACTCGCGGTATACAATGAGCAGTTCTTC
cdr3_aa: CSVGYRLAVYNEQFF

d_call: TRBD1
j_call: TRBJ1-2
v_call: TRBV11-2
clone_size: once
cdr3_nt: TGTGCCAGCAGCTCCCCGGGACAGGGGTTAGAAGGCTACACCTTC
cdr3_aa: CASSSPGQGLEGYTF

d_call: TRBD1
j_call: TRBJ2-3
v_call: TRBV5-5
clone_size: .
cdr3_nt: TGTGCCAGCAGCTTACGACAGGGGGGGATGGATACGCAGTATTTT
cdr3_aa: CASSLRQGGMDTQYF

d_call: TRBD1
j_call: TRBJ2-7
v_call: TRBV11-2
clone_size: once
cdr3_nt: TGTGCCAGCAGCCGTACCGGGACAGGGAACTACGAGCAGTACTTC
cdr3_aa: CASSRTGTGNYEQYF

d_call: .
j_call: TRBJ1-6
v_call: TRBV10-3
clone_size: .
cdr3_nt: TGTGCCATCAGTGAGTCGGAGGGCTTCAGTTCACCCCTCCACTTT
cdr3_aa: CAISESEGFSSPLHF

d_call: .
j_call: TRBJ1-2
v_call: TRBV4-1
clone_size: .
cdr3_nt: TGCGCCAGCAGCCACACCCCCCGGGGCAACTATGGCTACACCTTC
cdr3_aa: CASSHTPRGNYGYTF

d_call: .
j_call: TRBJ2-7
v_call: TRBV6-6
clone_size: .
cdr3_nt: TGTGCCAGCAGTTATACACGATACGAGCAGTACTTC
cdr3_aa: CASSYTRYEQYF

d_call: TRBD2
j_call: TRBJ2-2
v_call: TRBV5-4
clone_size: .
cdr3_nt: TGTGCCAGCAGCTCGCCGGCCAGACTAGCGGGGGGGAACACCGGGGAGCTGTTTTTT
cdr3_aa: CASSSPARLAGGNTGELFF

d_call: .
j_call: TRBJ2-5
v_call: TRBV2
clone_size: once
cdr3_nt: TGTGCCAGCAGTCAAGACACCAGGGAGACCCAGTACTTC
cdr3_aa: CASSQDTRETQYF

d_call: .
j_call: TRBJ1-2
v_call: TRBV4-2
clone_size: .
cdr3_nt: TGTGCCAGCAGCCCCGGAGGGAACTATGGCTACACCTTC
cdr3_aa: CASSPGGNYGYTF

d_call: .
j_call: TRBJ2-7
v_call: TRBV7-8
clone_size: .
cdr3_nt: TGTGCCAGCAGCTTAAGATCAGGAGCCACCTACGAGCAGTACTTC
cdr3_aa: CASSLRSGATYEQYF

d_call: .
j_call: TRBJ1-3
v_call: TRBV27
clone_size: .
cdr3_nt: TGTGCCAGCAGTTTATCTTCGAAAAGCTCTGGAAACACCATATATTTT
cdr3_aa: CASSLSSKSSGNTIYF

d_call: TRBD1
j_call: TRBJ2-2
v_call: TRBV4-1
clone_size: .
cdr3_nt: TGCGCCAGCAGCCAGAGACAGGGGTTGATTGTCGGACGAACCGGGGAGCTGTTTTTT
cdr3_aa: CASSQRQGLIVGRTGELFF

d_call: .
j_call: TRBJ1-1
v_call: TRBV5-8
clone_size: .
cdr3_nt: TGTGCCAGCAGCTTTATGAGAGGGGGGGTCGCTGAAGCTTTCTTT
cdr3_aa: CASSFMRGGVAEAFF

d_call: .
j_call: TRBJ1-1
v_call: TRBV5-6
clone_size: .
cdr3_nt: TGTGCCAGCAGCCCCCAAGGGAGCACTGAAGCTTTCTTT
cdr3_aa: CASSPQGSTEAFF

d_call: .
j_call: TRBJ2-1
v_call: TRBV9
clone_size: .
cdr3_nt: TGTGCCAGCAGCGCAAATAGCGGTCCCTACAATGAGCAGTTCTTC
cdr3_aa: CASSANSGPYNEQFF

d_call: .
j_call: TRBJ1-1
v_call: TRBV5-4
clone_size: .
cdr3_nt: TGTGCCAGCAGCGTACCTGGGCTGAACACTGAAGCTTTCTTT
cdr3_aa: CASSVPGLNTEAFF

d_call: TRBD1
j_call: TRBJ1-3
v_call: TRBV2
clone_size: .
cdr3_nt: TGTGCCAGCAGTGAAGCGGACAGGGGCTCTGGAAACACCATATATTTT
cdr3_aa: CASSEADRGSGNTIYF

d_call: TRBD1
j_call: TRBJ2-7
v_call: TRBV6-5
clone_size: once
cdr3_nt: TGTGCCAGCAACCTAGACAGGGGAAGATACGAGCAGTACTTC
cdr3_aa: CASNLDRGRYEQYF

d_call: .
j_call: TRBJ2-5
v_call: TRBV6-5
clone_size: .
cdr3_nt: TGTGCCAGCGGCCGTCCGGAGGAGACCCAGTACTTC
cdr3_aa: CASGRPEETQYF

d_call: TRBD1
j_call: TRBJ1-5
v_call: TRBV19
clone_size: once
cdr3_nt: TGTGCCAGTAGGGACAGGGCACAGCCCCAGCATTTT
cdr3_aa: CASRDRAQPQHF

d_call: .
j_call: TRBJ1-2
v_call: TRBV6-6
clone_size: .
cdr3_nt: TGTGCCAGCAGTTCCAAGTCAGGCACTAACTATGGCTACACCTTC
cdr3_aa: CASSSKSGTNYGYTF

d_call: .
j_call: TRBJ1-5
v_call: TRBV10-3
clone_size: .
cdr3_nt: TGTGCCATCAGCCCCGAGGGCAGCAATCAGCCCCAGCATTTT
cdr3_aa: CAISPEGSNQPQHF

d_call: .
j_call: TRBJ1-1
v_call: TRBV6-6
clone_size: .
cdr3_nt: TGTGCCAGCAGTTTGGGGGAAACTGAAGCTTTCTTT
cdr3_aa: CASSLGETEAFF

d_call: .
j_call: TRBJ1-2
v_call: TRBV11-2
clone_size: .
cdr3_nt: TGTGCCAGCAGCTTAGGGAGCGGGGGTGAGGGCGGCTACACCTTC
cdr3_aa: CASSLGSGGEGGYTF

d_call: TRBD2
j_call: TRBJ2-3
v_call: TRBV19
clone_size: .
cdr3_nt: TGTGCCAGTAGTATAGCGGGAGGTGGGACAGATACGCAGTATTTT
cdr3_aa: CASSIAGGGTDTQYF

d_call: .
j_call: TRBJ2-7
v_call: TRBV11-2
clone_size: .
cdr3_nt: TGTGCCAGCAGCTGGCAGACGAGCTCCTACGAGCAGTACTTC
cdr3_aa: CASSWQTSSYEQYF

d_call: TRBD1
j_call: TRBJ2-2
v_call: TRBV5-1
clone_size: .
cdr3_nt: TGCGCCAGCAGCTTGATGACAGGGGCGGGCACCGGGGAGCTGTTTTTT
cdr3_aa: CASSLMTGAGTGELFF

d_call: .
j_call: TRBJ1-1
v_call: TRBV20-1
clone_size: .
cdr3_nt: TGCAGTGCCAGACCTAACACTGAAGCTTTCTTT
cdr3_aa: CSARPNTEAFF

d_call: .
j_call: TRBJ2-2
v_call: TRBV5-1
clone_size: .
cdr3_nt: TGCGCCAGTTCCTGGCCCGGGGGAGAAACCGGGGAGCTGTTTTTT
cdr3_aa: CASSWPGGETGELFF

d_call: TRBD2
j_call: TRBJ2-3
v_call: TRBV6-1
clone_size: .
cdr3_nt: TGTGCCAGCAGTCCCAGCGGGAGCGCAGATACGCAGTATTTT
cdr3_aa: CASSPSGSADTQYF

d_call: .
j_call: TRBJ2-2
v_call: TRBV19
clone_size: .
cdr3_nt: TGTGCCAGTATCCCAGGGAAGGGTCGTTACACCGGGGAGCTGTTTTTT
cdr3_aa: CASIPGKGRYTGELFF

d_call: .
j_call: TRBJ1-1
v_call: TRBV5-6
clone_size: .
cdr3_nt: TGTGCCAGCAGCTTCGAATACGGCCTCATGAACACTGAAGCTTTCTTT
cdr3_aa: CASSFEYGLMNTEAFF

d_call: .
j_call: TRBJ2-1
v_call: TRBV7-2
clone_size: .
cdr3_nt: TGTGCCAGCAGCTTAGAAGTGACCCGGAAACAGTTCTTC
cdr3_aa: CASSLEVTRKQFF